The sequence of this TCR beta chain was determined in a study of CD8 T cells in ankylosing spondylitis. Study observations and caveats: Within ankylosing spondylitis blood, a TCR beta motif made up of fewer than ten highly homologous variants appeared to be characteristic.

Germline V gene data show CDR1 as SQVTM and CDR2 as ANQGSEA. The CDR3 has 14 amino acids. V was clipped by 6 bases and J by 6 bases, with 20 bases between them. A single record per CDR3 protein comes from TCRdb applying MiXCR to the 5' RACE reads. The data contain a few hundred thousand distinct CDR3 sequences, about 22% of them singletons. This clonotype showed up many times. As yet, its antigen is unknown. The chain joins TRBV29-1 to TRBJ2-5, with D perhaps matching TRBD1 (6 bases). The receptor's source is a male donor with ankylosing spondylitis. The specimen sequenced was blood, either unsorted or a sorted T cell fraction (not recorded which). In DNA form, the CDR3 reads TGCAGCGTAATCCCAGGGGCGGGTGGAAAGACCCAGTACTTC. Residues: CSVIPGAGGKTQYF.